This record looks at one T cell receptor (beta chain) sequence and its context. Germline CDR1 and CDR2: LGHNA and YSLEER. V lost 1 base to trimming and J lost 2 bases, with 6 bases between them. The CDR3 loop spans 13 amino acids. This sample stems from a study of technical replicates of blood from a few donors. The method was immunoSEQ multiplex PCR; TCRdb's version includes in-frame clones alone and lacks a portion of them. Of approximately 75,000 clones in the sample, roughly 92% were seen once. What was sequenced was T cells isolated from PBMCs. The receptor was derived from a human donor in good health. The V gene is TRBV4-3, the J gene TRBJ2-7; no reliable D call. The CDR3 DNA reads TGCGCCAGCAGCCAAGCTATTACCTACGAGCAGTACTTC. Translating gives CASSQAITYEQYF.